This is a list of T cell receptor beta chains from one sample in a study of cytomegalovirus exposure and HLA in healthy donors. Sequenced by immunoSEQ multiplex PCR; TCRdb stores in-frame clones only, minus some. Of approximately 150,000 clones listed, around 79% are singletons. Sequencing input: PBMCs. The origin of the receptors is a man between 25 and 39 years old in good health and CMV-seropositive. Both conserved end residues are part of each CDR3. A D gene is named only where the DNA matches it firmly. Only some rows state a clone size, as once, few, many or a class for expanded clones.

CDR3 protein | CDR3 DNA | D gene | clone size | J gene | V gene
CASSSYEASYNEQFF | TGTGCCAGCAGTTCCTATGAGGCGTCCTACAATGAGCAGTTCTTC | NA | NA | TRBJ2-1 | TRBV7-2
CASKGSGETQYF | TGTGCCAGCAAGGGGTCCGGGGAGACCCAGTACTTC | NA | once | TRBJ2-5 | TRBV2
CASSIDSLSSYEQYF | TGTGCCAGTAGCATCGACTCGTTGAGCTCCTACGAGCAGTACTTC | NA | NA | TRBJ2-7 | TRBV19
CANGTSGGLYNEQFF | TGCGCCAACGGGACTAGCGGGGGCCTTTACAATGAGCAGTTCTTC | TRBD2 | NA | TRBJ2-1 | TRBV5-1
CASSLGSGGTDTQYF | TGTGCCAGCAGTCTGGGGTCGGGGGGCACAGATACGCAGTATTTT | NA | few | TRBJ2-3 | TRBV2
CASSLGTISTDTQYF | TGTGCCAGCAGCTTGGGGACAATCAGCACAGATACGCAGTATTTT | NA | NA | TRBJ2-3 | TRBV5-4
CASSPTGRTSGANVLTF | TGCGCCAGCAGCCCGACAGGCCGAACCTCTGGGGCCAACGTCCTGACTTTC | NA | NA | TRBJ2-6 | TRBV10-2
CASSLRRDSYGYTF | TGTGCCAGCAGTTTACGCCGGGACAGCTATGGCTACACCTTC | TRBD1 | NA | TRBJ1-2 | TRBV28
CASRRGSDRVNSPLHF | TGTGCCAGCAGGAGGGGGTCGGACAGGGTTAATTCACCCCTCCACTTT | TRBD1 | once | TRBJ1-6 | TRBV27
CASSVDQGSTGELFF | TGTGCCAGCAGTGTAGACCAGGGGAGCACCGGGGAGCTGTTTTTT | NA | few | TRBJ2-2 | TRBV6-4
CASSFRSLASYRNEQFF | TGTGCCAGCAGTTTCCGCTCACTAGCGAGCTACAGGAATGAGCAGTTCTTC | TRBD2 | NA | TRBJ2-1 | TRBV28
CASSKSRGTGGEKLFF | TGTGCCAGCAGCAAAAGTCGGGGGACCGGGGGTGAAAAACTGTTTTTT | NA | once | TRBJ1-4 | TRBV21-1
CASTSGVIGNEQFF | TGCGCCAGCACCTCGGGGGTTATAGGCAATGAGCAGTTCTTC | NA | NA | TRBJ2-1 | TRBV5-1
CASSPYTSGTEAFF | TGCGCCAGCAGCCCATATACTAGTGGCACTGAAGCTTTCTTT | NA | NA | TRBJ1-1 | TRBV5-1
CSVAGTEENQPQHF | TGCAGCGTTGCCGGGACAGAAGAGAATCAGCCCCAGCATTTT | TRBD1 | NA | TRBJ1-5 | TRBV29-1
CASSPGWREQYF | TGTGCCAGCAGTCCGGGATGGCGGGAGCAGTACTTC | NA | NA | TRBJ2-7 | TRBV27
CASGFLDGNYGYTF | TGTGCTAGTGGTTTTCTCGACGGGAACTATGGCTACACCTTC | NA | once | TRBJ1-2 | TRBV12-5
CASSQSGTGQNNSPLHF | TGCGCCAGCAGCCAATCCGGGACAGGACAAAATAATTCACCCCTCCACTTT | TRBD1 | few | TRBJ1-6 | TRBV7-2
CASIWTGGISPLHF | TGTGCCAGCATCTGGACAGGGGGGATTTCACCCCTCCACTTT | TRBD1 | few | TRBJ1-6 | TRBV6-1
CASSVLRQSTGELFF | TGCGCCAGCAGCGTCCTGAGACAGAGCACCGGGGAGCTGTTTTTT | NA | NA | TRBJ2-2 | TRBV5-1
CASSPPTDTQYF | TGCGCCAGCAGCCCTCCGACAGATACGCAGTATTTT | NA | NA | TRBJ2-3 | TRBV5-1
CASSQSEGQGGNSQYF | TGCGCCAGCAGCCAATCTGAGGGACAGGGAGGAAATTCGCAGTATTTT | TRBD1 | NA | TRBJ2-3 | TRBV4-1
CASSLGSTGELFF | TGCGCCAGCAGCTTGGGCAGCACCGGGGAGCTGTTTTTT | NA | NA | TRBJ2-2 | TRBV5-1
CASSLLGWMTGGNSPLHF | TGTGCCAGCAGTTTATTAGGTTGGATGACAGGGGGAAATTCACCCCTCCACTTT | TRBD1 | NA | TRBJ1-6 | TRBV28
CASSPPGTGYETQYF | TGTGCCAGCTCACCACCCGGGACAGGGTACGAGACCCAGTACTTC | TRBD1 | NA | TRBJ2-5 | TRBV18
CAWSVWEPGANVLTF | TGTGCCTGGAGTGTCTGGGAGCCCGGGGCCAACGTCCTGACTTTC | NA | NA | TRBJ2-6 | TRBV30
CASSPRQVNNQPQHF | TGTGCCAGCAGTCCCCGACAGGTTAACAATCAGCCCCAGCATTTT | NA | few | TRBJ1-5 | TRBV2
CASSVPPTGFTEAFF | TGTGCCAGCAGCGTACCCCCTACAGGGTTCACTGAAGCTTTCTTT | NA | NA | TRBJ1-1 | TRBV9